The 24 T cell receptor beta chains given below trace back to one sample, sequenced in a study of T cell repertoires in cytomegalovirus infection. MiXCR was run by TCRdb on the reads, yielding one entry per CDR3 protein. The profile shows around 490,000 distinct CDR3 sequences, about 25% of them singletons. What was sequenced was PBMCs. Receptor source: a human donor in good health (CMV status not recorded). Some clones in this sample may be carry-over from other donors' samples.

The chain uses TRBV7-2 and TRBJ2-2, with unresolved D. With 3 bases removed from V and 0 bases from J, the gap between germline ends came to 8 bases. This CDR3 has 15 residues. Looked up from germline, CDR1 is SGHTA and CDR2 is FQGNSA. In DNA, the CDR3 is TGTGCCAGCAGCTTGGGCAACGCGAACACCGGGGAGCTGTTTTTT. As protein: CASSLGNANTGELFF.

A note on this clonotype: A read error may be the cause here, since a much bigger clone is one base away. The chain recombines TRBV4-1 with TRBJ1-2; TRBD1 is a possible D gene (6 bases). The CDR3 is 13 amino acids. V lost 3 bases and J 4 bases, leaving 9 bases between the germline ends. CDR1 is MGHRA and CDR2 is YSYEKL in the germline V gene. CDR3 coding DNA: TGCGCCAGCAGCCATGGACAGAGCTATGGCTACACCTTC. Its protein product is CASSHGQSYGYTF.

The J gene is TRBJ1-2, the V gene TRBV19; tentatively, D is TRBD1 (6 bases). Trimming shortened V by 5 bases and J by 6 bases, and 16 bases separated the two germline ends. Germline-derived CDR1 and CDR2 are LNHDA and SQIVND (reference sequence). The CDR3 contains 14 residues. The CDR3 spells CASSFLGGGDGYTF. CDR3 sequence (DNA): TGTGCCAGTAGTTTTCTCGGGGGCGGAGATGGCTACACCTTC.

This clonotype was seen ten or more times. The chain carries TRBV7-2 and TRBJ2-3; 7 bases are a match to TRBD2. The CDR3 has 13 amino acids. Germline-derived CDR1 and CDR2 are SGHTA and FQGNSA. J gave up 7 bases and V 5 bases, and 6 bases lay outside the gene matches. CDR3 DNA sequence: TGTGCCAGCAGCAGGACTAGGGTGAATACGCAGTATTTT. Protein sequence: CASSRTRVNTQYF.

The chain is built from TRBV7-9 and TRBJ2-2; D is undetermined. Trimming took off 1 base at V and 0 bases at J, with 9 bases between the two ends. CDR1 and CDR2 from the germline V gene are SEHNR and FQNEAQ (reference sequence). This CDR3 comprises 16 residues. In DNA form, the CDR3 reads TGTGCCAGCAGCTTAGAAGCTAGTCCGAACACCGGGGAGCTGTTTTTT. This gives the protein CASSLEASPNTGELFF.

This sequence joins TRBV30 and TRBJ1-2, with 12 bases that match TRBD1. The trim removed 2 bases at V and 5 bases at J, leaving 9 bases unmatched. The CDR3 is made up of 16 amino acids. Germline lookup yields CDR1 GTSNPN and CDR2 SVGIG (reference sequence). CDR3 in amino acids: CAWSPGQGAGRYGYTF. DNA for the CDR3: TGTGCCTGGAGTCCGGGACAGGGGGCAGGTCGGTATGGCTACACCTTC.

This clonotype was seen more than once but under ten times. The rearrangement uses TRBV12-3 or TRBV12-4 and TRBJ2-2, with D unresolved. V lost 3 bases and J 0 bases, leaving 17 bases between the germline ends. The CDR3 sequence is 18 residues long. CDR3 loop: CASSFRRRTRANTGELFF. CDR3 in DNA: TGTGCCAGCAGTTTTCGCAGACGGACCCGGGCGAACACCGGGGAGCTGTTTTTT.

The chain couples TRBV6-1 to TRBJ1-5, with 7 bases aligning to TRBD1. The V and J ends lost 5 bases and 0 bases, in that order; junction bases with no gene match: 10. This CDR3 contains 17 residues. The V gene's germline CDR1 is MNHNS and CDR2 SASEGT. The CDR3 spells CASSPTRTGYSNQPQHF. The CDR3 nucleotides read TGTGCCAGCAGTCCCACAAGGACAGGCTATAGCAATCAGCCCCAGCATTTT.

This chain joins TRBV5-4 and TRBJ2-4; possibly TRBD1 or TRBD2 for D (5 bases each). Looked up from germline, CDR1 is SGHNT and CDR2 is YYREEE (reference sequence). This CDR3 has 14 residues. Trimming left V 0 bases short and J 9 bases short, with 13 bases between. This CDR3 is CASSLASGLGIQYF. The DNA of the CDR3 is TGTGCCAGCAGCTTGGCTTCGGGGCTTGGCATTCAGTACTTC.

The rearrangement uses TRBV6-6 and TRBJ2-7; 13 bases map to TRBD2. V trimming: 4 bases; J trimming: 2 bases; junction bases outside the gene matches: 11. This CDR3 spans 18 amino acids. Germline-derived CDR1 and CDR2 are MNHNY and SVGAGI (reference sequence). DNA of the CDR3: TGTGCCAGCAGTTTCGGGACTAGCGGGACCCCAATAACCTACGAGCAGTACGTC. The encoded protein is CASSFGTSGTPITYEQYV.

This clonotype has a count of ten or more. V is TRBV20-1 and J is TRBJ2-3; TRBD1 aligns across 8 bases. The CDR3 totals 13 residues. With 2 bases clipped from V and 3 bases from J, the junction kept 1 base outside the gene matches. CDR1 and CDR2 (germline): DFQATT, SNEGSKA (reference sequence). The CDR3 loop is CSARRQGTDTQYF. The CDR3 DNA reads TGCAGTGCTAGACGACAGGGGACAGATACGCAGTATTTT.

This chain links TRBV19 with TRBJ1-2; 7 positions agree with TRBD1. The ends lost 4 bases at V and 0 bases at J; junction bases unmatched: 5. The CDR3 has 15 residues. Germline loops: CDR1 LNHDA, CDR2 SQIVND (reference sequence). CDR3 sequence reads: CASSTRQGSNYGYTF. The CDR3 coding sequence is TGTGCCAGTAGTACGCGACAGGGATCTAACTATGGCTACACCTTC.

The chain carries TRBV9 and TRBJ1-2, with D maybe TRBD1 (6 bases). This CDR3 comprises 15 residues. Between the trimmed V and J ends, which lost 4 bases and 4 bases, there was a span of 17 bases. In germline, CDR1 is SGDLS, CDR2 YYNGEE. The CDR3 nucleotides are TGTGCCAGCAGCCAGACCCGGGGGCTGTCCTATGGCTACACCTTC. It translates to CASSQTRGLSYGYTF.

This chain uses TRBV4-2 with TRBJ2-1; TRBD2 agrees at 9 bases. Germline loops: CDR1 LGHNA, CDR2 YNFKEQ. The junction had 6 bases not matched to a gene; V was cut back by 0 bases and J by 3 bases. CDR3 size: 17 residues. CDR3 nucleotides: TGTGCCAGCAGCCAAGATCAGCCTAGCGGGATCTACAATGAGCAGTTCTTC. Its protein product is CASSQDQPSGIYNEQFF.

This clonotype has just a few counts. The J gene is TRBJ2-1, the V gene TRBV7-2, with TRBD1 as a possible D gene (5 bases). Germline lookup yields CDR1 SGHTA and CDR2 FQGNSA. The CDR3 consists of 14 residues. V was shortened by 7 bases and J by 3 bases, with 13 bases between the two germline ends. This CDR3 reads CASTLGVGYNEQFF. The CDR3 region has the DNA TGTGCCAGCACCCTAGGGGTAGGCTACAATGAGCAGTTCTTC.

The V gene is TRBV4-1, the J gene TRBJ2-5; 9 positions agree with TRBD2. J gave up 4 bases and V 5 bases, and 2 bases lay outside the gene matches. The V gene's germline CDR1 is MGHRA and CDR2 YSYEKL. The CDR3 extends over 13 amino acids. Written as DNA, the CDR3 is TGCGCCAGCAGCACACTAGCGGGAGAGACCCAGTACTTC. Amino acid sequence: CASSTLAGETQYF.

This clonotype was counted a few times. The V and J genes are TRBV7-9 and TRBJ1-1, with 7 nucleotides matching TRBD1. CDR1 is SEHNR and CDR2 is FQNEAQ in the germline V gene (reference sequence). The CDR3 has 15 amino acids. The junction had 11 bases not matched to a gene; V was cut back by 5 bases and J by 5 bases. For the CDR3, the DNA is TGTGCCAGCAGCACTATAACAGGGGATGGGACTGAAGCTTTCTTT. It translates to CASSTITGDGTEAFF. The full variable domain, its missing parts supplied by reference TRBV7-9 and TRBJ1-1, is DTGVSQNPRHKITKRGQNVTFRCDPISEHNRLYWYRQTLGQGPEFLTYFQNEAQLEKSRLLSDRFSAERPKGSFSTLEIQRTEQGDSAMYLCASSTITGDGTEAFFGQGTRLTVV.

This clonotype was observed a few times. The chain recombines TRBV7-3 with TRBJ2-3; 14 bases match TRBD2. The CDR3 contains 17 residues. The V and J ends lost 4 bases and 4 bases, in that order; junction bases with no gene match: 7. In germline, CDR1 is SGHTA, CDR2 FQGTGA. CDR3 nucleotide sequence: TGTGCCAGCAGCTCCGGACTAGCGGGAGGTAGTTCAGATACGCAGTATTTT. Protein sequence: CASSSGLAGGSSDTQYF. Full variable domain (rest looked up from reference TRBV7-3 and TRBJ2-3): GAGVSQTPSNKVTEKGKYVELRCDPISGHTALYWYRQSLGQGPEFLIYFQGTGAADDSGLPNDRFFAVRPEGSVSTLKIQRTERGDSAVYLCASSSGLAGGSSDTQYFGPGTRLTVL.

In its sample, this clonotype was seen a few times. The rearrangement uses TRBV6-1 and TRBJ2-4, with 9 bases matching TRBD1. This CDR3 spans 17 amino acids. From germline, CDR1 is MNHNS and CDR2 SASEGT. J gave up 1 base and V 5 bases, and 9 bases lay outside the gene matches. The CDR3 sequence: CASSYGTGIDAKNIQYF. Here the CDR3 DNA reads TGTGCCAGCAGTTATGGGACAGGGATTGACGCCAAAAACATTCAGTACTTC.

The V and J genes are TRBV5-6 and TRBJ1-2; D perhaps matches TRBD1 (5 bases). Germline V CDR1 and CDR2: SGHDT, YYEEEE. This CDR3 is 13 amino acids long. V was clipped by 4 bases and J by 8 bases, with 15 bases between them. The CDR3 bases are TGTGCCAGCAGCGACAGACCCGTTGGGGGCTACACCTTC. Residues: CASSDRPVGGYTF.

This clonotype was observed many times. The genes are TRBV7-2 and TRBJ1-1; D is ambiguous. This CDR3 has 14 residues. Deletions cut 2 bases from V and 0 bases from J, with 7 bases between. Germline V gives CDR1 SGHTA, CDR2 FQGNSA. CDR3 DNA sequence: TGTGCCAGCAGCTTATGGGGTCTGAACACTGAAGCTTTCTTT. Its protein is CASSLWGLNTEAFF.

The chain combines TRBV19 with TRBJ2-1; D possibly uses TRBD1 or TRBD2 (5 bases each). Germline lookup yields CDR1 LNHDA and CDR2 SQIVND (reference sequence). V was cut by 2 bases and J by 5 bases, with 10 bases left in between. This CDR3 region has 14 residues. The CDR3 is CASSIMGRNNEQFF. CDR3 coding DNA: TGTGCCAGTAGTATAATGGGACGCAACAATGAGCAGTTCTTC.

This chain uses TRBV29-1 with TRBJ1-1; possible D gene TRBD1, 5 bases. The germline CDR1 and CDR2 sequences are SQVTM and ANQGSEA. Trimming cost V 6 bases and J 0 bases, with 14 bases left between them. The CDR3 totals 14 residues. The CDR3 protein is CSVAGLSMNTEAFF. The CDR3 DNA sequence: TGCAGCGTGGCAGGGTTATCGATGAACACTGAAGCTTTCTTT.

As regards this clonotype: Since a much larger clone is just one base distant, this may be a read error. The chain combines TRBV7-9 with TRBJ2-1; D is possibly TRBD2 (5 bases). This CDR3 is built from 15 residues. CDR1 and CDR2 from the germline V gene are SEHNR and FQNEAQ (reference sequence). The CDR3 loop is CANSFFSGSYNEQFF. DNA of the CDR3: TGTGCCAACAGCTTCTTCAGCGGCTCCTACAATGAGCAGTTCTTC.